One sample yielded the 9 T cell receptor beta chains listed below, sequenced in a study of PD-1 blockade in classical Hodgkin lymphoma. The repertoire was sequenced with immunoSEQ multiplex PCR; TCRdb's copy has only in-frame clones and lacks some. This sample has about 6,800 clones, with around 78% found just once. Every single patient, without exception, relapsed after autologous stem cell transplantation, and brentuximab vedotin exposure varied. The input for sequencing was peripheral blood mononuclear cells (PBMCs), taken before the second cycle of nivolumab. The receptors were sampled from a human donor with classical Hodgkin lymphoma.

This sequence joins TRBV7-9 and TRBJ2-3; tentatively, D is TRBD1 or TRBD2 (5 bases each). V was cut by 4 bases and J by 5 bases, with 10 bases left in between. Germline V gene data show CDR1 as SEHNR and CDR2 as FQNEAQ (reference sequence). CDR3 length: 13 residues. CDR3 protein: CASSSGTGDTQYF. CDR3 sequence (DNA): TGTGCCAGCAGCTCAGGGACCGGAGATACGCAGTATTTT.

CDR3: CASSTGLGDEQFF. In DNA form, the CDR3 reads TGTGCCAGCAGCACAGGACTAGGCGATGAGCAGTTCTTC. The J gene is TRBJ2-1, the V gene TRBV7-4; 7 bases match TRBD2. Germline V gives CDR1 SGHVT, CDR2 SQSDAQ. J was trimmed by 8 bases and V by 5 bases; bases with no gene match: 6. The CDR3 sequence is 13 residues long.

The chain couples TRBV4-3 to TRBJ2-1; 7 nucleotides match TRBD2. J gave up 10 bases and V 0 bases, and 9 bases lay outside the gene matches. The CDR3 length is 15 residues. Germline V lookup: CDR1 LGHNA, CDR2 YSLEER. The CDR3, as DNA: TGCGCCAGCAGCCAAGATCTAGCGGCAAGATCCGAGCAGTTCTTC. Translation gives CASSQDLAARSEQFF.

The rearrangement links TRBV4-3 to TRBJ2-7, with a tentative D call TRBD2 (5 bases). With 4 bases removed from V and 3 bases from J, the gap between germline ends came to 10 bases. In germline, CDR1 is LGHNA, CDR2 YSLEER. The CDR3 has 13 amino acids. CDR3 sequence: CASSRELDYEQYF. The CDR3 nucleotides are TGCGCCAGCAGCCGGGAGCTGGACTACGAGCAGTACTTC.

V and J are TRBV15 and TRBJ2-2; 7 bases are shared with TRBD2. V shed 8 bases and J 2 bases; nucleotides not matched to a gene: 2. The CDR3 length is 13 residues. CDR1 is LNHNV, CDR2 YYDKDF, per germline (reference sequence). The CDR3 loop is CATGGENTGELFF. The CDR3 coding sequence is TGTGCCACCGGGGGGGAAAACACCGGGGAGCTGTTTTTT.

The CDR3 nucleotides are TGTGCCAGCAGTTTGGGGGACACGGGGGAAGGAGAAAAACTGTTTTTT. Translation: CASSLGDTGEGEKLFF. The chain combines TRBV28 with TRBJ1-4; D is possibly TRBD1 (6 bases). This CDR3 comprises 16 residues. Trimming left V 3 bases short and J 8 bases short, with 19 bases between. The germline gives CDR1 MDHEN, CDR2 SYDVKM.

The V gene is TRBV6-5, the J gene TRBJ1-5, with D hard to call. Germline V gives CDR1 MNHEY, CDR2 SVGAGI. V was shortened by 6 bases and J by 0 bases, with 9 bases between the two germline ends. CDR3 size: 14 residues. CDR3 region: CASSDTNSNQPQHF. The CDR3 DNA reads TGTGCCAGCAGCGACACAAATAGCAATCAGCCCCAGCATTTT.

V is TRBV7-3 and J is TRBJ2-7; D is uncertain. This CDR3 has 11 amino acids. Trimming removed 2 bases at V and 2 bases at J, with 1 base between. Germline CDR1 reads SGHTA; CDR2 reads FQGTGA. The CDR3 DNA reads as TGTGCCAGCAGCTTACCCTACGAGCAGTACTTC. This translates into CASSLPYEQYF.

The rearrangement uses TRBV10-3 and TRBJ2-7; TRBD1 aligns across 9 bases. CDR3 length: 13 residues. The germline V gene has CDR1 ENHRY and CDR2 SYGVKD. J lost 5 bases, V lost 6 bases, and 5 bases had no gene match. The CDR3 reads CAIRRDRVHEQYF. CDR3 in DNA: TGTGCCATCAGGCGGGACAGGGTCCACGAGCAGTACTTC.